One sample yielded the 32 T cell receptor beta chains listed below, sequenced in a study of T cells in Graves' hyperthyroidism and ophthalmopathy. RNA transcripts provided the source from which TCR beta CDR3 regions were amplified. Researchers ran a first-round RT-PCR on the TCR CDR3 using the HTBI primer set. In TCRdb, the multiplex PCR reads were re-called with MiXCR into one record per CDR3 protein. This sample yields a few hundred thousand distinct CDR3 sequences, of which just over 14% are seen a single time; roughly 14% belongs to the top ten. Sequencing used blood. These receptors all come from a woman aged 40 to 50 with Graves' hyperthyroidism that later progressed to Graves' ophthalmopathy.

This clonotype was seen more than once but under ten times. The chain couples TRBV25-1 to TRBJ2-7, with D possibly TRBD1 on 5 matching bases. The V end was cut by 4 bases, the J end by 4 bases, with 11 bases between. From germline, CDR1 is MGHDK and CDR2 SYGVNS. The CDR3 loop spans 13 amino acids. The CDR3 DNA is TGTGCCAGCAGTGTCCTGGGGCAGTACGAGCAGTACTTC. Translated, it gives CASSVLGQYEQYF.

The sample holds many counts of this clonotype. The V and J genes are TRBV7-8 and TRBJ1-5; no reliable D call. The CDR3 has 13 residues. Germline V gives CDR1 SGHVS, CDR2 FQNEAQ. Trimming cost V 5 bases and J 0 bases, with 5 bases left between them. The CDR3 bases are TGTGCCAGCAGCCCTGTTAGCAATCAGCCCCAGCATTTT. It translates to CASSPVSNQPQHF.

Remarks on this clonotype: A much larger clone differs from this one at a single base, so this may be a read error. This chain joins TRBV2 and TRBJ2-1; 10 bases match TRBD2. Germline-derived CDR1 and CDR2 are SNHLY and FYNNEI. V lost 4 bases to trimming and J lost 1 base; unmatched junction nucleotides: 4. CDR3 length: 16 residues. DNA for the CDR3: TGTGCCAGCAGTGCCGGGACTAGCGATTCCTACAATGAGCAGTTCTTC. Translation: CASSAGTSDSYNEQFF.

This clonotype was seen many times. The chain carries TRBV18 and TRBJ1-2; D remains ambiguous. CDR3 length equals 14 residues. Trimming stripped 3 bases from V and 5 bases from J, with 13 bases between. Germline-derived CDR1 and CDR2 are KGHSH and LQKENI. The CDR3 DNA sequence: TGTGCCAGCTCACCCCTGTCGTCCTCATATGGCTACACCTTC. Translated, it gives CASSPLSSSYGYTF. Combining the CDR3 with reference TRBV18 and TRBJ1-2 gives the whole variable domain NAGVMQNPRHLVRRRGQEARLRCSPMKGHSHVYWYRQLPEEGLKFMVYLQKENIIDESGMPKERFSAEFPKEGPSILRIQQVVRGDSAAYFCASSPLSSSYGYTFGSGTRLTVV.

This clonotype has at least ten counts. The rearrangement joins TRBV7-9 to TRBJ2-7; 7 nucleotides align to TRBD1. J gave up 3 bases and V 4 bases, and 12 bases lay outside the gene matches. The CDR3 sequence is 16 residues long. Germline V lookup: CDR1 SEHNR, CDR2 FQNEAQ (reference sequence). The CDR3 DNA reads TGTGCCAGCAGCTCCTCAGGGGGTCTAGGTGTCTACGAGCAGTACTTC. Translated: CASSSSGGLGVYEQYF. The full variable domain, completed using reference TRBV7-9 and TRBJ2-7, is DTGVSQNPRHKITKRGQNVTFRCDPISEHNRLYWYRQTLGQGPEFLTYFQNEAQLEKSRLLSDRFSAERPKGSFSTLEIQRTEQGDSAMYLCASSSSGGLGVYEQYFGPGTRLTVT.

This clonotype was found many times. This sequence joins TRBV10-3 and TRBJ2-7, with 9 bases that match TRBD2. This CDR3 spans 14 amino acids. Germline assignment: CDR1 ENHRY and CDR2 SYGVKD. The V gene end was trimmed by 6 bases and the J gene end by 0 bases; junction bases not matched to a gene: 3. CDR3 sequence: CAIRTSGTSYEQYF. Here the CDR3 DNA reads TGTGCCATCAGGACTAGCGGTACCTCCTACGAGCAGTACTTC.

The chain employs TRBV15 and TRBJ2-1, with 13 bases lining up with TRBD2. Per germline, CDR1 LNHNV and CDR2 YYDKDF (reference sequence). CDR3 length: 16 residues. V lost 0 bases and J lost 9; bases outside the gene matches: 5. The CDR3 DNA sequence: TGTGCCACCAGCAGAGATTTACTAGCGGGAGGGGGTGAGCAGTTCTTC. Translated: CATSRDLLAGGGEQFF. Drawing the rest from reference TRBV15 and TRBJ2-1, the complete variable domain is DAMVIQNPRYQVTQFGKPVTLSCSQTLNHNVMYWYQQKSSQAPKLLFHYYDKDFNNEADTPDNFQSRRPNTSFCFLDIRSPGLGDTAMYLCATSRDLLAGGGEQFFGPGTRLTVL.

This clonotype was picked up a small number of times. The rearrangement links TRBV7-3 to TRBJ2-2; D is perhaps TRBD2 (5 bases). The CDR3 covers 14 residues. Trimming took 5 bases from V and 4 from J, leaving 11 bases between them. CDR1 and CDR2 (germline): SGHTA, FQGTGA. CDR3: CASSPNRGTGELFF. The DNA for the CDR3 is TGTGCCAGCAGCCCAAATCGGGGCACCGGGGAGCTGTTTTTT.

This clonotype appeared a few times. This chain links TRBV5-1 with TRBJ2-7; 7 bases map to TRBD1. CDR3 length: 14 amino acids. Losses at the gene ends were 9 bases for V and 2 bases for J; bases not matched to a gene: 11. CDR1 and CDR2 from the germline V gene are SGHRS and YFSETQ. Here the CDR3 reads CATREGTATYEQYF. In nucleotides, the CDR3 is TGCGCCACCCGAGAAGGGACAGCGACCTACGAGCAGTACTTC.

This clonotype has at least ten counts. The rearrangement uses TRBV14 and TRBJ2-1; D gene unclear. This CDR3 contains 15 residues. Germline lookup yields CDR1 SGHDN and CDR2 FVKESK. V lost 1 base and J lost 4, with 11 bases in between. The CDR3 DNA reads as TGTGCCAGCAGCCAAGTATTCGCGGAGTACAATGAGCAGTTCTTC. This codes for CASSQVFAEYNEQFF.

In nucleotides, the CDR3 is TGTGCCAGCAGCTCGTCCCGGGACAGGTCGGGTATGGACACTGAAGCTTTCTTT. It codes for CASSSSRDRSGMDTEAFF. This chain uses TRBV11-2 with TRBJ1-1; TRBD1 matches at 8 bases. J lost 3 bases, V lost 4 bases, and 16 bases had no gene match. Germline CDR1 SGHAT, CDR2 FQNNGV. This CDR3 is built from 18 residues.

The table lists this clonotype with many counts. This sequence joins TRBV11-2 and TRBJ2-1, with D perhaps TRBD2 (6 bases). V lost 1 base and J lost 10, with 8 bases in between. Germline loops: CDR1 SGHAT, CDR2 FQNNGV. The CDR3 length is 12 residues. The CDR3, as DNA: TGTGCCAGCAGCTTAGGTGGGAGGGAGCAGTTCTTC. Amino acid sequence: CASSLGGREQFF. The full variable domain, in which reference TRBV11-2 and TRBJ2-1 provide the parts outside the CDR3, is EAGVAQSPRYKIIEKRQSVAFWCNPISGHATLYWYQQILGQGPKLLIQFQNNGVVDDSQLPKDRFSAERLKGVDSTLKIQPAKLEDSAVYLCASSLGGREQFFGPGTRLTVL.

CDR3 sequence reads: CASRETGPDYEQYF. For the CDR3, the DNA is TGTGCCAGCAGGGAAACAGGGCCGGACTACGAGCAGTACTTC. This chain connects TRBV2 to TRBJ2-7; weak D call: TRBD1 (6 bases). Per the germline V gene, CDR1 is SNHLY and CDR2 is FYNNEI. Trimming shortened V by 6 bases and J by 3 bases, and 15 bases separated the two germline ends. This CDR3 comprises 14 residues.

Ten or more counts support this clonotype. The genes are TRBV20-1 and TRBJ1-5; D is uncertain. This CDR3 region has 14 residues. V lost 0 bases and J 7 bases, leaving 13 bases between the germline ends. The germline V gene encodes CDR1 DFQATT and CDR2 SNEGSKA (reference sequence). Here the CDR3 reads CSARDESPGQPQHF. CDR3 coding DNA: TGCAGTGCTAGAGATGAGTCACCAGGACAGCCCCAGCATTTT.

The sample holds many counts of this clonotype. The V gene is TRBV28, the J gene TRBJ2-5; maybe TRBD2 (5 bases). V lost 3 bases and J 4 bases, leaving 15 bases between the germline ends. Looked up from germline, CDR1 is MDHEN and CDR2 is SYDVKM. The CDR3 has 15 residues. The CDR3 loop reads CASSFTQRLRETQYF. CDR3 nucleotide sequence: TGTGCCAGCAGTTTCACACAGCGGCTCAGAGAGACCCAGTACTTC.

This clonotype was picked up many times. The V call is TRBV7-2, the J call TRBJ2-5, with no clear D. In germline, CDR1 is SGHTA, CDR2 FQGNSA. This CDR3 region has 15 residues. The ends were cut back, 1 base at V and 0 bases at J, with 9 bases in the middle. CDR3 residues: CASSLGSSHQETQYF. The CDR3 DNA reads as TGTGCCAGCAGCTTAGGTTCGTCTCACCAAGAGACCCAGTACTTC.

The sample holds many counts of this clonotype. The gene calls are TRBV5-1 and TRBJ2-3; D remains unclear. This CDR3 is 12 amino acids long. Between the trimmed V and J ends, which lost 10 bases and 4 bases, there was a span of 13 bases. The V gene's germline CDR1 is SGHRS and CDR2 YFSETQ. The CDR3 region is CASVLIADTQYF. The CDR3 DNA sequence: TGCGCCTCCGTATTAATTGCAGATACGCAGTATTTT.

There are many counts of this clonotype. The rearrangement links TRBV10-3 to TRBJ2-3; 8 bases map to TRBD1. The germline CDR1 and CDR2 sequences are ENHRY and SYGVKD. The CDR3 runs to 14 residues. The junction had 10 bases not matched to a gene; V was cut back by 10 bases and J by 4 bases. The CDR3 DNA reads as TGTGCCAGCTCGGCGACAGGGGTTTCAGATACGCAGTATTTT. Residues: CASSATGVSDTQYF.

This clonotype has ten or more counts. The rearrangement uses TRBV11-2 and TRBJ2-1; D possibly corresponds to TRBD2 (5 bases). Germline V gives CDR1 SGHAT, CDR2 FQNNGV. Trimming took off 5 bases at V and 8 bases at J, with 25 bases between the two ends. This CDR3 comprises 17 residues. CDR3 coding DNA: TGTGCCAGCAGCCCCCAGATGTGTGCGACCGGGATCCATGAGCAGTTCTTC. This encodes CASSPQMCATGIHEQFF.

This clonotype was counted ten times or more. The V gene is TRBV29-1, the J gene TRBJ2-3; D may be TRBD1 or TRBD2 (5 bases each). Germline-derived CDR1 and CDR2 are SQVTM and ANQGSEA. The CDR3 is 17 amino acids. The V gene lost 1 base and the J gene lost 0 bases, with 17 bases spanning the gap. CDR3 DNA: TGCAGCGTTGAAGGACTACCGGGACCCCATAGCACAGATACGCAGTATTTT. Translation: CSVEGLPGPHSTDTQYF.

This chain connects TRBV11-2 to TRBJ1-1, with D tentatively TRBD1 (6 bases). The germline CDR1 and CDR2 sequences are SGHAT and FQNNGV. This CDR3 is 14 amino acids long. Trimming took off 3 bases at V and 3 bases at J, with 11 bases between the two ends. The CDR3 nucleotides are TGTGCCAGCAGCTTCGGGGGCTTCGACACTGAAGCTTTCTTT. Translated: CASSFGGFDTEAFF.

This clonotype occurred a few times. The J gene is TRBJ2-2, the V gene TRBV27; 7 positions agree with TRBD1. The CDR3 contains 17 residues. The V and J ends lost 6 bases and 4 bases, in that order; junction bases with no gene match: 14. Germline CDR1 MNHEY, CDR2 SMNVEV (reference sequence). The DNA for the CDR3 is TGTGCCAGCAGGAACCGAGGGGGCCCCGGCCCCACCGGGGAGCTGTTTTTT. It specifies CASRNRGGPGPTGELFF.

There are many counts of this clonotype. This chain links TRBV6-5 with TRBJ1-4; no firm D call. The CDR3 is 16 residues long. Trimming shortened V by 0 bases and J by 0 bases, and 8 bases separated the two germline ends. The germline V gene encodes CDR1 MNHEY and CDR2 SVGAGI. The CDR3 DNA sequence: TGTGCCAGCAGTTACTCTCTGAGCGCAACTAATGAAAAACTGTTTTTT. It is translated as CASSYSLSATNEKLFF.

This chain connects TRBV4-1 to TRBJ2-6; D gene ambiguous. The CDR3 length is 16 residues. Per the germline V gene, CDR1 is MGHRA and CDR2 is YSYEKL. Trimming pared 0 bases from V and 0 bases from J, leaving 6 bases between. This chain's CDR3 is CASSQDRYSGANVLTF. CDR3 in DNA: TGCGCCAGCAGCCAAGATCGGTACTCTGGGGCCAACGTCCTGACTTTC.

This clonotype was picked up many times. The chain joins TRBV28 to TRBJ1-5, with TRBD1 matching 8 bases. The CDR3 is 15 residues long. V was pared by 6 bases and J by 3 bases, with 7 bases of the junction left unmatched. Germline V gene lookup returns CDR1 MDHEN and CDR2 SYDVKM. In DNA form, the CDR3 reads TGTGCCAGCAGATCTGGGACAGGTAACAATCAGCCCCAGCATTTT. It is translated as CASRSGTGNNQPQHF. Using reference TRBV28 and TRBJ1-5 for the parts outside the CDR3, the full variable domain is DVKVTQSSRYLVKRTGEKVFLECVQDMDHENMFWYRQDPGLGLRLIYFSYDVKMKEKGDIPEGYSVSREKKERFSLILESASTNQTSMYLCASRSGTGNNQPQHFGDGTRLSIL.

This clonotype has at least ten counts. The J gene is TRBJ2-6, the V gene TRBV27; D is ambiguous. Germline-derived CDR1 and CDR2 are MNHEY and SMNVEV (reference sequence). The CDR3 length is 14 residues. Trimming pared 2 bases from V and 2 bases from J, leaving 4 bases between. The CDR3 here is CASSLKAGANVLTF. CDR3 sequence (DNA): TGTGCCAGCAGTTTAAAAGCTGGGGCCAACGTCCTGACTTTC. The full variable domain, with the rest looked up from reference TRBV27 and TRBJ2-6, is EAQVTQNPRYLITVTGKKLTVTCSQNMNHEYMSWYRQDPGLGLRQIYYSMNVEVTDKGDVPEGYKVSRKEKRNFPLILESPSPNQTSLYFCASSLKAGANVLTFGAGSRLTVL.

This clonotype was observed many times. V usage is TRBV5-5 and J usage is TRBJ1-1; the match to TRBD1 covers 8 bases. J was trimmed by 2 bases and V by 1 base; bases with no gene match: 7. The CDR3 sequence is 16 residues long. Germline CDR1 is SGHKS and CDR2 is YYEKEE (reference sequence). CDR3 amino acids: CASSLSGGRGNTEAFF. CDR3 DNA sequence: TGTGCCAGCAGCTTGTCAGGGGGCAGGGGAAACACTGAAGCTTTCTTT.

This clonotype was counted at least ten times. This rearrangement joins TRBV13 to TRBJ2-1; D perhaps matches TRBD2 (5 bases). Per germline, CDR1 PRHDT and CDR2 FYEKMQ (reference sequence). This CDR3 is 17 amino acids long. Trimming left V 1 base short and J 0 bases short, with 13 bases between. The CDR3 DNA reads TGTGCCAGCAGCTTAGTCGGCAGCGGAGGCTCCTACAATGAGCAGTTCTTC. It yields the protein CASSLVGSGGSYNEQFF.

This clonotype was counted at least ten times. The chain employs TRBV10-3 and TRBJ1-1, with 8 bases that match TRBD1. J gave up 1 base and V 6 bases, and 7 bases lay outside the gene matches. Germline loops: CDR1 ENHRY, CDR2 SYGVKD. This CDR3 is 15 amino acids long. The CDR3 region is CAISRTGIGNTEAFF. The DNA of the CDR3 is TGTGCCATCAGCAGGACAGGGATCGGGAACACTGAAGCTTTCTTT.

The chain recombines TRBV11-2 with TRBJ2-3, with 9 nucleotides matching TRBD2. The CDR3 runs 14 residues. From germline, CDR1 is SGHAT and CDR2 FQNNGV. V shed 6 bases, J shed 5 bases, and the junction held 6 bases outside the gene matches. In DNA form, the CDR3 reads TGTGCCAGCAGGGTAGGACTAGCGCGAGATACGCAGTATTTT. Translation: CASRVGLARDTQYF.

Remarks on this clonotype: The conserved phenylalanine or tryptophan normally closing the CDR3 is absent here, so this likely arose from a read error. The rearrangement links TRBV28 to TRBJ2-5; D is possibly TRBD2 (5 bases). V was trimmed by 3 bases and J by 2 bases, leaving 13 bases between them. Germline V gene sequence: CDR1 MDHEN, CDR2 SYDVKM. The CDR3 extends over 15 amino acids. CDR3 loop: CASSLLGGGQETQYY. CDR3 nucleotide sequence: TGTGCCAGCAGTTTGCTTGGCGGCGGGCAAGAGACCCAGTACTAC.

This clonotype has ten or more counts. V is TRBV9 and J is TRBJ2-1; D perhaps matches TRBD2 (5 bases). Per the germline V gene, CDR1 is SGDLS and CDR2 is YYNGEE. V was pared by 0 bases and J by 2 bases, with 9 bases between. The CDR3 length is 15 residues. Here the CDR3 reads CASSVAGRPYNEQFF. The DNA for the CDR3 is TGTGCCAGCAGCGTAGCGGGAAGGCCCTACAATGAGCAGTTCTTC.